The clone carrying this T cell receptor beta chain was observed a few times. Its antigen is still unknown. The entry originates in a study of cytomegalovirus exposure and HLA in healthy donors. About the research overall: Caucasian-associated ancestry cluster membership applied to 75% to 85% of several hundred genotyped donors. Study results and caveats: Reports indicated that the classifier achieved high specificity and sensitivity in diagnosing cytomegalovirus status. Analyzed later, association rates of TCRs varied across HLA loci, with DRB1 most and HLA-C fewest.

All donors participated as healthy donors of bone marrow. The CDR3 is made up of 13 amino acids. The V gene's germline CDR1 is SQVTM and CDR2 ANQGSEA. Deletions cut 6 bases from V and 4 bases from J, with 15 bases between. The PCR made use of 60 Vbeta and 13 Jbeta primers. Here immunoSEQ multiplex PCR was the method, and the copy in TCRdb shows in-frame clones only, minus some. The repertoire includes 160,000 or so clones, around three quarters of them detected once, and 5.7% sits in the top ten. The sequence was obtained from a man in his forties or fifties in good health and CMV-seronegative. Sequencing was performed on PBMCs. V is TRBV29-1 and J is TRBJ2-5; a possible D gene is TRBD2 (5 bases). The CDR3 protein is CSVAATRGETQYF. The CDR3 DNA reads as TGCAGCGTCGCCGCAACCCGGGGAGAGACCCAGTACTTC.